This T cell receptor (beta chain) derives from a study of T-cell memory formation after mild COVID-19. TCRdb re-analysed the 5' RACE reads in MiXCR, keeping a single row per CDR3 protein. The sample contains a few hundred thousand distinct CDR3 sequences, 25% to 30% of which appear only once. The CDR3 runs to 10 residues. CDR1 and CDR2 (germline): LNHDA, SQIVND (reference sequence). Trimming cost V 10 bases and J 13 bases, with 13 bases left between them. This TCR was sampled from an adult woman who had mild COVID-19 (a few samples of this study predate the infection). Cell type and time point are not known. The V call is TRBV19, the J call TRBJ1-4; unclear D gene. Sequenced sample: PBMCs or a T cell subset sorted from them (not recorded which). CDR3 nucleotides: TGTGCCACAAGGGCGGGTGGACTGTTTTTT. It encodes CATRAGGLFF.